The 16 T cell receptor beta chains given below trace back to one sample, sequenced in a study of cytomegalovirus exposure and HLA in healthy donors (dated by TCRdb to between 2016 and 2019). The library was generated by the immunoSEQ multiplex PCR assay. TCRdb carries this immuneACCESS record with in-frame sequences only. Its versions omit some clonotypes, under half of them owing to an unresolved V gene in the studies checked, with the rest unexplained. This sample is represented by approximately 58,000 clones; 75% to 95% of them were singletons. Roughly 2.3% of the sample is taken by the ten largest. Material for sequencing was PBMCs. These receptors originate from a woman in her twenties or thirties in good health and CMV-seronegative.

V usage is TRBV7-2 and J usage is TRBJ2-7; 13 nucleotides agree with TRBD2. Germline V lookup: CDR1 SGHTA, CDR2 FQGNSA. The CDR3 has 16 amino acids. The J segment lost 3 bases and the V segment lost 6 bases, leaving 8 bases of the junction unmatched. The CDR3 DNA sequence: TGTGCCAGCAGGGCCGGACTAGCGGGAGACTTCTACGAGCAGTACTTC. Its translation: CASRAGLAGDFYEQYF.

DNA of the CDR3: TGTGCCAGCAGTTTAGAGGGTGGGACAGAAAAACTGTTTTTT. It codes for CASSLEGGTEKLFF. The rearrangement joins TRBV28 to TRBJ1-4, with D possibly TRBD1 on 6 matching bases. The CDR3 spans 14 residues. Germline CDR1 and CDR2: MDHEN and SYDVKM. The V end lost 2 bases, the J end lost 8 bases, and 12 bases lay between the germline ends.

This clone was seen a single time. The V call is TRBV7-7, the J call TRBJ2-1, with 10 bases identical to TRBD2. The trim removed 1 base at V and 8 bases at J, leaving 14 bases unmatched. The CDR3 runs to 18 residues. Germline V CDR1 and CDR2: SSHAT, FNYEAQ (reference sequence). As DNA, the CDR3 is TGTGCCAGCAGCTTAGTCGTTCCAGCGGGAGGGCCTGGGGATGAGCAGTTCTTC. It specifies CASSLVVPAGGPGDEQFF.

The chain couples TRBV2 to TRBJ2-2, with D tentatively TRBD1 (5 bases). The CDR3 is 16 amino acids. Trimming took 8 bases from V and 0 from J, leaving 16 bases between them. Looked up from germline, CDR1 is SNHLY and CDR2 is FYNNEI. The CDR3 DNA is TGTGCCAGCTCCACACAAGGGGCCCCGAACACCGGGGAGCTGTTTTTT. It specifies CASSTQGAPNTGELFF.

The CDR3 DNA reads TGCGCCAGCAGCCAAGTCGAAGCGGGAGGGAACGGGGCCAACGTCCTGACTTTC. It translates to CASSQVEAGGNGANVLTF. The V call is TRBV4-1, the J call TRBJ2-6, with TRBD2 identical over 10 bases. V gave up 1 base and J gave up 4 bases; unmatched junction bases: 7. CDR1 and CDR2 (germline): MGHRA, YSYEKL. The CDR3 runs 18 residues.

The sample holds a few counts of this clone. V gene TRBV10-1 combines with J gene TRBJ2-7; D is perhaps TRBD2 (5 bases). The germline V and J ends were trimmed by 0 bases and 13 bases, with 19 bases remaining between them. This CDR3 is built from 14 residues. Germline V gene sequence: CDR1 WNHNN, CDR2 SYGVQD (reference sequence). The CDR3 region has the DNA TGCGCCAGCAGTGAGTCATCCTCTACTAGTCGAGGATACTTC. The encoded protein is CASSESSSTSRGYF.

The CDR3 nucleotides are TGTGCCAGCAGTGACATCGGGGGTTTACACACTGAAGCTTTCTTT. Its translation is CASSDIGGLHTEAFF. The rearrangement uses TRBV25-1 and TRBJ1-1; a weak D match, TRBD1 (5 bases). The V end lost 3 bases, the J end lost 3 bases, and 14 bases lay between the germline ends. Germline V gene data show CDR1 as MGHDK and CDR2 as SYGVNS. The CDR3 extends over 15 amino acids.

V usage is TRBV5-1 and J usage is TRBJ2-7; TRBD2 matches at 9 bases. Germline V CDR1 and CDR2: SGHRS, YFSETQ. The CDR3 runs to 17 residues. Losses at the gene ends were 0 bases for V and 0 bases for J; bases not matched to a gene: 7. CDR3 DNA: TGCGCCAGCAGCTTGGTTTCTAGCGGGACGGTCTCCTACGAGCAGTACTTC. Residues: CASSLVSSGTVSYEQYF.

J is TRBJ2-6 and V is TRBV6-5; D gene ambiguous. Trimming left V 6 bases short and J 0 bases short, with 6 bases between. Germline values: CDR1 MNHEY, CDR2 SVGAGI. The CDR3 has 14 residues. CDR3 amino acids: CASRFYSGANVLTF. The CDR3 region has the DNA TGTGCCAGCAGATTTTACTCTGGGGCCAACGTCCTGACTTTC.

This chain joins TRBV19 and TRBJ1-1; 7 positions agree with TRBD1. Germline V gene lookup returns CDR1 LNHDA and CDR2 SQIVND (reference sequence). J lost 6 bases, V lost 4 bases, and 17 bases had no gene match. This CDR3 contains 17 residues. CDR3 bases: TGTGCCAGTAGTACCGAATTCGACAGGGTCGCTATCCCTGAAGCTTTCTTT. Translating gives CASSTEFDRVAIPEAFF. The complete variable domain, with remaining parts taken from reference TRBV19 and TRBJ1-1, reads DGGITQSPKYLFRKEGQNVTLSCEQNLNHDAMYWYRQDPGQGLRLIYYSQIVNDFQKGDIAEGYSVSREKKESFPLTVTSAQKNPTAFYLCASSTEFDRVAIPEAFFGQGTRLTVV.

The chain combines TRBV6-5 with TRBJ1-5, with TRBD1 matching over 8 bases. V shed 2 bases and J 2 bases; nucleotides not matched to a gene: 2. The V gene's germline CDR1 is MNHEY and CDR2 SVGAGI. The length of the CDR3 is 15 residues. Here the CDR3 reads CASSYPGQGNQPQHF. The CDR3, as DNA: TGTGCCAGCAGTTACCCGGGACAGGGCAATCAGCCCCAGCATTTT.

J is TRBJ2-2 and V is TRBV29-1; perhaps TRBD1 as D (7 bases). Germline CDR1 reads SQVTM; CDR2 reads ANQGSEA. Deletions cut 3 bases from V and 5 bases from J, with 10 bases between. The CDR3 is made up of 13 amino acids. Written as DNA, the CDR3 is TGCAGCGTTGATCAGGGGGGAACCGGGGAGCTGTTTTTT. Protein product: CSVDQGGTGELFF.

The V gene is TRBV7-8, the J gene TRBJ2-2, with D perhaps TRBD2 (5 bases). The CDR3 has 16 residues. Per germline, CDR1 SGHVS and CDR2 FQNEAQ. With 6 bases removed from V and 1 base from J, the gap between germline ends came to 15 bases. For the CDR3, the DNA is TGTGCCAGCAGTCAGGATACTAGACTGAACACCGGGGAGCTGTTTTTT. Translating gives CASSQDTRLNTGELFF.

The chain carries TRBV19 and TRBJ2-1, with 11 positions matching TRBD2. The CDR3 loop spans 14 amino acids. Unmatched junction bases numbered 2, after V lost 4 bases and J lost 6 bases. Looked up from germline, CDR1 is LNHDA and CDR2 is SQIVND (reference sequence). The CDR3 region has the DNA TGTGCCAGTAGTAAGGGACTAGCGGTCAATGAGCAGTTCTTC. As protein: CASSKGLAVNEQFF.

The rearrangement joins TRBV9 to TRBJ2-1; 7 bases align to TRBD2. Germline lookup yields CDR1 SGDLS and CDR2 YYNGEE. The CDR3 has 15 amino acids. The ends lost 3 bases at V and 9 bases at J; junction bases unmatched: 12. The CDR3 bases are TGTGCCAGCAGCGCCGCCTTGGGAGGGGATTTTGAGCAGTTCTTC. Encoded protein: CASSAALGGDFEQFF. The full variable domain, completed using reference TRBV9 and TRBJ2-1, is DSGVTQTPKHLITATGQRVTLRCSPRSGDLSVYWYQQSLDQGLQFLIQYYNGEERAKGNILERFSAQQFPDLHSELNLSSLELGDSALYFCASSAALGGDFEQFFGPGTRLTVL.

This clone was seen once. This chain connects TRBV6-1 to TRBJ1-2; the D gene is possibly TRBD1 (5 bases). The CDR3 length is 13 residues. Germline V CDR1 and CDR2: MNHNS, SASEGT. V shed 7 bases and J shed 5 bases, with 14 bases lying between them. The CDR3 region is CASTPGRDYGYTF. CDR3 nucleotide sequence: TGTGCCAGCACCCCTGGCAGGGATTATGGCTACACCTTC.